The clone carrying this T cell receptor beta chain was seen ten or more times. Molecular barcoded adaptors covering alpha/delta and beta/gamma chains were used on around 400 ng RNA. From the reads, TCRdb called clonotypes with MiXCR, one entry per CDR3 protein. The profile shows 50,000 to 65,000 distinct CDR3 sequences, around 21% of them singletons. In germline, CDR1 is SGHDT, CDR2 YYEEEE. The CDR3 length is 14 residues. Trimming stripped 0 bases from V and 5 bases from J, with 8 bases between. This entry comes from a study of read filtering for tumor transcriptome and immune sequencing. At the level of the study: Mean patient age was roughly 61 years, range roughly 45 to 80; 17 male, about 15 female. Per sample, TCR-region reads ranged about 3.5 to 11 million by IR-seq, roughly 85 to 1,400 by RNA-seq.

This chain links TRBV5-6 with TRBJ1-4; D is unclear. Sequenced sample: a population of CD138-negative cells sorted from bone marrow. This sequence originates from a donor aged 40 or over with multiple myeloma. CDR3 nucleotide sequence: TGTGCCAGCAGCTTGGGACTGCGAAATGAAAAACTGTTTTTT. Translation: CASSLGLRNEKLFF.